This T cell receptor beta chain emerged from a study of cytomegalovirus exposure and HLA in healthy donors. Study overall: Earlier results showed approximately 110 million unique TCR beta sequences derived from roughly 200 million T cells.

In the PCR, 60 Vbeta and 13 Jbeta primers were used. Assay: immunoSEQ multiplex PCR; the TCRdb copy retains only in-frame clones and omits some. The table lists about 120,000 clones, 72% of them singletons. This clone was seen a single time. No antigen is known for it. Study-level points and caveats: Investigators reported fewer than 200 TCR beta chains as tied to cytomegalovirus.

The receptor was isolated from a man aged 30 to 39 in good health and CMV-seronegative. The specimen was PBMCs.

In DNA form, the CDR3 reads TGTGCCAGCAGCAACCCCCAGGGGGACAGCAAAAACATTCAGTACTTC. It specifies CASSNPQGDSKNIQYF. The chain has TRBV7-2 and TRBJ2-4, with 7 bases fitting TRBD1. J lost 3 bases, V lost 5 bases, and 10 bases had no gene match. The CDR3 consists of 16 residues. In germline, CDR1 is SGHTA, CDR2 FQGNSA.